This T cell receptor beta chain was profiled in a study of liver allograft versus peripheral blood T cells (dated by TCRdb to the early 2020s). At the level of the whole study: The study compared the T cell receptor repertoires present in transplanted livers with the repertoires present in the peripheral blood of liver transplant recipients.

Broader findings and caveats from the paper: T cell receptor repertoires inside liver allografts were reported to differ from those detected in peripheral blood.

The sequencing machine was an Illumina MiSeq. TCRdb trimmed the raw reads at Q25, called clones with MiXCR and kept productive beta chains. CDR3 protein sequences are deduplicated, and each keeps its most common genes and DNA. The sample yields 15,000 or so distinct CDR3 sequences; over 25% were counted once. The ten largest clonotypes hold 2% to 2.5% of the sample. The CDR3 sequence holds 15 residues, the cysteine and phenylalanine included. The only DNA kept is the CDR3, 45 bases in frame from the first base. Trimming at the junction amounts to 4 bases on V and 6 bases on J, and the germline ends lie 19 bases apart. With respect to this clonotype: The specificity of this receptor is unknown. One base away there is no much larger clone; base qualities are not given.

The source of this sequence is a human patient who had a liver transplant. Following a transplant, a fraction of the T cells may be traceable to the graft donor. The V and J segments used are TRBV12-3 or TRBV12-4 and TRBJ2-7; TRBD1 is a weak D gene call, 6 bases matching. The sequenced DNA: TGTGCCAGCAGTTCAACTACTTCGACAGGACTCGAGCAGTACTTC. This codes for CASSSTTSTGLEQYF.